This is a list of T cell receptor beta chains from one sample in a study of beta chain features in type 1 diabetes. Only in-frame clones appear in the TCRdb table, and some are missing; sequencing was by immunoSEQ multiplex PCR. In the table there are about 360,000 clones, over 9.5% of which are singletons. The material sequenced was naive CD4+ T cells from blood. These receptor sequences come from a man between 18 and 29 years old in good health. The CDR3 runs from the conserved cysteine through the conserved F or W. The order of the fields is clone size, J gene, D gene, V gene, CDR3 protein, CDR3 DNA. The D gene is left open where the match is weak. Only some rows state a clone size, as once, few, many or a class for expanded clones.

few | TRBJ1-1 | NA | TRBV7-9 | CASSPTPTTAAFF | TGTGCCAGCAGCCCTACCCCGACAACTGCAGCTTTCTTT
NA | TRBJ2-7 | NA | TRBV5-1 | CASSPNGGSGSYEQYF | TGCGCCAGCAGCCCAAACGGCGGTTCGGGTTCCTACGAGCAGTACTTC
NA | TRBJ1-2 | NA | TRBV6-5 | CASRRGSASYGYTF | TGTGCCAGCCGAAGGGGTTCAGCTAGCTATGGCTACACCTTC
NA | TRBJ1-5 | NA | TRBV4-2 | CASSPQEKGDQPQHF | TGTGCCAGCAGCCCCCAGGAGAAGGGGGATCAGCCCCAGCATTTT
few | TRBJ2-1 | TRBD2 | TRBV28 | CASVLAGAWGNEQFF | TGTGCCAGCGTACTAGCGGGAGCATGGGGAAATGAGCAGTTCTTC
NA | TRBJ1-1 | NA | TRBV7-2 | CASSFQGSDTEAFF | TGTGCCAGCAGTTTCCAGGGTTCGGACACTGAAGCTTTCTTT
few | TRBJ2-7 | NA | TRBV6-5 | CASSYSHAGADHEQYF | TGTGCCAGCAGTTACTCTCATGCGGGGGCGGACCACGAGCAGTACTTC
NA | TRBJ1-2 | NA | TRBV4-3 | CASSQGRGMNYGYTF | TGCGCCAGCAGCCAAGGCAGGGGAATGAACTATGGCTACACCTTC
few | TRBJ1-4 | TRBD1 | TRBV10-3 | CAISAGQDNEKLFF | TGTGCCATCAGTGCTGGACAGGATAATGAAAAACTGTTTTTT
NA | TRBJ1-2 | NA | TRBV29-1 | CSVEWQVYGYTF | TGCAGCGTTGAATGGCAGGTCTATGGCTACACCTTC
NA | TRBJ2-1 | NA | TRBV27 | CASSGTGSYNEQFF | TGTGCCAGCAGTGGCACGGGGTCCTACAATGAGCAGTTCTTC
few | TRBJ2-2 | NA | TRBV11-3 | CASSLDLNTGELFF | TGTGCCAGCAGCTTAGATCTAAACACCGGGGAGCTGTTTTTT
few | TRBJ1-5 | NA | TRBV6-5 | CASSYTGNQPQHF | TGTGCCAGCAGTTATACAGGGAATCAGCCCCAGCATTTT
few | TRBJ2-3 | TRBD2 | TRBV9 | CASSIGTSGSTDTQYF | TGTGCCAGCAGCATCGGGACTAGCGGAAGCACAGATACGCAGTATTTT
few | TRBJ2-1 | NA | TRBV18 | CASSPPPGGGEQFF | TGTGCCAGCTCACCACCCCCCGGAGGGGGCGAGCAGTTCTTC
NA | TRBJ2-7 | NA | TRBV28 | CASSRSYEQYF | TGTGCCAGCAGTCGGTCCTACGAGCAGTACTTC
NA | TRBJ2-1 | TRBD2 | TRBV4-3 | CASSLESGAGNEQFF | TGCGCCAGCAGCCTAGAGAGCGGGGCAGGGAATGAGCAGTTCTTC
NA | TRBJ1-4 | TRBD1 | TRBV30 | CAWSVGTGGMLWEKLFF | TGTGCCTGGAGTGTAGGGACAGGGGGAATGCTTTGGGAAAAACTGTTTTTT
NA | TRBJ1-1 | NA | TRBV4-3 | CASSQGGLDTEAFF | TGCGCCAGCAGCCAAGGAGGGCTGGACACTGAAGCTTTCTTT
few | TRBJ2-3 | TRBD1 | TRBV7-2 | CASSYYPGTGGTDTQYF | TGTGCCAGCAGCTATTATCCCGGGACAGGAGGAACAGATACGCAGTATTTT
NA | TRBJ2-3 | NA | TRBV19 | CASSTPGESTDTQYF | TGTGCCAGTAGTACCCCAGGCGAGAGCACAGATACGCAGTATTTT
few | TRBJ1-2 | TRBD1 | TRBV7-2 | CASSLDSGQTLHYGYTF | TGTGCCAGCAGCTTAGATTCGGGACAGACCCTGCACTATGGCTACACCTTC
few | TRBJ1-3 | TRBD1 | TRBV5-6 | CASSRDRGEHTIYF | TGTGCCAGCAGCCGTGACAGGGGAGAACACACCATATATTTT
NA | TRBJ1-1 | NA | TRBV7-9 | CASSLRGGDTEAFF | TGTGCCAGCAGCTTACGGGGGGGCGACACTGAAGCTTTCTTT
NA | TRBJ2-6 | NA | TRBV6-1 | CASSGPGHLPSGANVLTF | TGTGCCAGCAGTGGTCCGGGACACCTCCCCTCTGGGGCCAACGTCCTGACTTTC
NA | TRBJ2-1 | TRBD2 | TRBV28 | CASRAPSGRAQFF | TGTGCCAGCAGGGCCCCTAGCGGGAGGGCGCAGTTCTTC
few | TRBJ2-1 | TRBD2 | TRBV28 | CASSHSTSGSYNEQFF | TGTGCCAGCAGCCACTCGACTAGCGGTTCCTACAATGAGCAGTTCTTC
NA | TRBJ2-7 | NA | TRBV7-2 | CASSQGLTEQYF | TGTGCCAGCAGCCAGGGACTCACCGAGCAGTACTTC
NA | TRBJ2-7 | NA | TRBV6-5 | CASSYSTTSWAYEQYF | TGTGCCAGCAGTTACTCGACAACTTCTTGGGCCTACGAGCAGTACTTC
NA | TRBJ2-2 | NA | TRBV19 | CASHSPGEYTGELFF | TGTGCCAGTCACTCCCCCGGGGAATACACCGGGGAGCTGTTTTTT
NA | TRBJ2-2 | TRBD1 | TRBV19 | CASRRDRGNTGELFF | TGTGCCAGCCGCCGGGACAGGGGAAACACCGGGGAGCTGTTTTTT
NA | TRBJ2-7 | NA | TRBV6-5 | CASRRQDLYEQYF | TGTGCCAGCAGACGACAGGACCTCTACGAGCAGTACTTC
NA | TRBJ2-7 | TRBD2 | TRBV18 | CASSPGTSGAYEQYF | TGTGCCAGCTCACCCGGGACTAGCGGGGCCTACGAACAGTACTTC
NA | TRBJ2-5 | NA | TRBV21-1 | CASSNRDFRETQYF | TGTGCCAGCAGCAACCGGGACTTTAGGGAGACCCAGTACTTC
NA | TRBJ1-5 | TRBD1 | TRBV29-1 | CSAGQGNQPQHF | TGCAGCGCAGGACAGGGCAATCAGCCCCAGCATTTT
NA | TRBJ1-2 | NA | TRBV5-1 | CASSLEFGPTYGYTF | TGCGCCAGCAGCTTGGAATTTGGGCCGACCTATGGCTACACCTTC
NA | TRBJ2-2 | NA | TRBV7-2 | CASSFDRTAGELFF | TGTGCCAGCAGCTTCGACAGGACCGCCGGGGAGCTGTTTTTT
few | TRBJ1-2 | NA | TRBV11-2 | CASSFGSNYGYTF | TGTGCCAGCAGCTTTGGCAGTAACTATGGCTACACCTTC
few | TRBJ2-7 | NA | TRBV28 | CASRSLKRDTYEQYF | TGTGCCAGCAGGTCCTTGAAGCGGGACACCTACGAGCAGTACTTC
few | TRBJ2-7 | NA | TRBV5-5 | CASTPYPESYEQYF | TGTGCCAGCACCCCTTATCCGGAGTCTTACGAGCAGTACTTC
NA | TRBJ2-3 | NA | TRBV7-9 | CASSPASAEYTDTQYF | TGTGCCAGCAGCCCCGCCTCGGCGGAATACACAGATACGCAGTATTTT
few | TRBJ2-5 | NA | TRBV6-5 | CASSLGAGSKETQYF | TGTGCCAGCAGCCTCGGGGCGGGGTCGAAAGAGACCCAGTACTTC
NA | TRBJ1-2 | TRBD1 | TRBV5-1 | CASSLASGQGYGYTF | TGCGCCAGCAGCTTGGCTAGCGGACAGGGGTATGGCTACACCTTC
few | TRBJ2-5 | NA | TRBV4-2 | CASSQDRAGLWETQYF | TGTGCCAGCAGCCAAGATCGCGCAGGGCTCTGGGAGACCCAGTACTTC
few | TRBJ2-7 | TRBD2 | TRBV6-1 | CASSKPGRYEQYF | TGTGCCAGCAGCAAGCCCGGGAGGTACGAGCAGTACTTC
few | TRBJ1-2 | NA | TRBV7-3 | CASSSGRGGYTF | TGTGCCAGCAGCTCCGGGAGGGGTGGCTACACCTTC
few | TRBJ1-1 | NA | TRBV5-5 | CASSLVGGMNTEAFF | TGTGCCAGCAGCTTGGTAGGAGGTATGAACACTGAAGCTTTCTTT
NA | TRBJ1-2 | NA | TRBV7-9 | CASSSYRAGYGYTF | TGTGCCAGCAGCTCCTACAGGGCGGGCTATGGCTACACCTTC
many | TRBJ2-1 | NA | TRBV30 | CAWRDDNEQFF | TGTGCCTGGCGGGATGACAATGAGCAGTTCTTC
NA | TRBJ2-5 | NA | TRBV5-4 | CASSFPGGGETQYF | TGTGCCAGCAGCTTCCCAGGGGGAGGAGAGACCCAGTACTTC
few | TRBJ2-7 | NA | TRBV7-9 | CASSFGDPYEQYF | TGTGCCAGCAGCTTTGGAGACCCCTACGAGCAGTACTTC
few | TRBJ2-5 | NA | TRBV6-5 | CASSYGLAQYF | TGTGCCAGCAGTTACGGCTTGGCCCAGTACTTC
NA | TRBJ1-1 | NA | TRBV6-1 | CASSRLRGDTEAFF | TGTGCCAGCAGCCGGCTGCGGGGTGACACTGAAGCTTTCTTT
few | TRBJ2-3 | NA | TRBV7-9 | CASSYRSGDTQYF | TGTGCCAGCAGCTATCGGTCGGGAGATACGCAGTATTTT
few | TRBJ2-5 | TRBD2 | TRBV5-1 | CASSLRGLAGGIEETQYF | TGCGCCAGCAGCTTGAGGGGACTAGCGGGTGGAATAGAAGAGACCCAGTACTTC
NA | TRBJ1-3 | NA | TRBV4-3 | CASSQTGSPGNTIYF | TGCGCCAGCAGCCAAACAGGGTCCCCTGGAAACACCATATATTTT
NA | TRBJ2-7 | NA | TRBV18 | CASSPEWETIYEQYF | TGTGCCAGCTCACCCGAGTGGGAGACAATCTACGAGCAGTACTTC
NA | TRBJ2-1 | NA | TRBV5-4 | CASSQATSLYSYNEQFF | TGCGCCAGCAGCCAGGCTACTAGCCTCTACTCCTACAATGAGCAGTTCTTC
NA | TRBJ2-7 | TRBD1 | TRBV4-2 | CASSQGGQGQHEQYF | TGTGCCAGCAGCCAAGGTGGACAGGGCCAACACGAGCAGTACTTC
NA | TRBJ1-5 | NA | TRBV30 | CAWSVGQSNQPQHF | TGTGCCTGGAGCGTTGGTCAGAGCAATCAGCCCCAGCATTTT